Listed here are 30 T cell receptor beta chains from one sample, sequenced in a study of blood T cell repertoires in COVID-19. Profiled with immunoSEQ multiplex PCR; TCRdb holds only in-frame clones, not every one. The sample lists 150,000 to 200,000 clones, approximately 84% occurring once. The sequenced sample consisted of peripheral blood. The source of these receptors is a woman older than 75 with acute or convalescent COVID-19.

This clone has only one observation. The V gene is TRBV3-1 (or the pseudogene TRBV3-2), the J gene TRBJ2-1; 8 bases align to TRBD2. Germline assignment: CDR1 LGHDT and CDR2 YNNKEL (reference sequence). CDR3 length: 16 amino acids. After removal of 0 bases from V and 2 bases from J, the junction contained 3 bases not matched to a gene. The CDR3 nucleotides read TGTGCCAGCAGCCAAGATGGAGCGGGGGCCTACAATGAGCAGTTCTTC. This translates into CASSQDGAGAYNEQFF.

The chain recombines TRBV27 with TRBJ2-5; possibly TRBD1 for D (6 bases). The germline CDR1 and CDR2 sequences are MNHEY and SMNVEV (reference sequence). The CDR3 is 15 residues long. The ends were cut back, 2 bases at V and 5 bases at J, with 15 bases in the middle. DNA for the CDR3: TGTGCCAGCAGTTTAGAGGGGGTAGGTCGGGAGACCCAGTACTTC. Translating gives CASSLEGVGRETQYF.

This clone was detected once. The J gene is TRBJ1-2, the V gene TRBV7-2, with D possibly matching TRBD1 (5 bases). Looked up from germline, CDR1 is SGHTA and CDR2 is FQGNSA. CDR3 length: 14 amino acids. V was trimmed by 3 bases and J by 4 bases, leaving 12 bases between them. DNA for the CDR3: TGTGCCAGCAGCTTCGGAGGGGCGGTCTATGGCTACACCTTC. Its translation is CASSFGGAVYGYTF. The variable domain in full, with the rest retrieved from reference TRBV7-2 and TRBJ1-2, is GAGVSQSPSNKVTEKGKDVELRCDPISGHTALYWYRQSLGQGLEFLIYFQGNSAPDKSGLPSDRFSAERTGGSVSTLTIQRTQQEDSAVYLCASSFGGAVYGYTFGSGTRLTVV.

This chain connects TRBV3-1 (or the pseudogene TRBV3-2) to TRBJ2-3; 11 bases map to TRBD2. J gave up 6 bases and V 4 bases, and 9 bases lay outside the gene matches. Germline-derived CDR1 and CDR2 are LGHDT and YNNKEL (reference sequence). The CDR3 covers 16 residues. CDR3 in amino acids: CASSPGLAGLKDTQYF. The CDR3 bases are TGTGCCAGCAGCCCCGGACTAGCGGGCCTTAAGGATACGCAGTATTTT.

As DNA, the CDR3 is TGCGCCAGCAGTGACAGATCTGGACTAGCGGGAGGGAGCACAGATACGCAGTATTTT. Its translation: CASSDRSGLAGGSTDTQYF. The chain uses TRBV10-2 and TRBJ2-3, with 15 nucleotides matching TRBD2. The CDR3 length is 19 residues. V was pared by 3 bases and J by 0 bases, with 7 bases of the junction left unmatched. The V gene's germline CDR1 is WSHSY and CDR2 SAAADI.

The CDR3 region has the DNA TGTGCCTGGAGTGCACCCGGGACTGGTGGCTACACCTTC. The encoded protein is CAWSAPGTGGYTF. The chain joins TRBV30 to TRBJ1-2; D is perhaps TRBD1 (5 bases). This CDR3 contains 13 residues. Trimming left V 1 base short and J 7 bases short, with 13 bases between. Germline CDR1 reads GTSNPN; CDR2 reads SVGIG (reference sequence). Looking up the rest from reference TRBV30 and TRBJ1-2 gives the full variable domain: SQTIHQWPATLVQPVGSPLSLECTVEGTSNPNLYWYRQAAGRGLQLLFYSVGIGQISSEVPQNLSASRPQDRQFILSSKKLLLSDSGFYLCAWSAPGTGGYTFGSGTRLTVV.

This rearrangement joins TRBV19 to TRBJ2-1; D is perhaps TRBD2 (5 bases). Germline V gives CDR1 LNHDA, CDR2 SQIVND (reference sequence). This CDR3 spans 15 amino acids. Trimming left V 1 base short and J 9 bases short, with 16 bases between. CDR3 sequence (DNA): TGTGCCAGTAGTATAGTGTCCGACTCGAGCGGTGAGCAGTTCTTC. Protein product: CASSIVSDSSGEQFF.

The chain is built from TRBV14 and TRBJ1-2, with 10 bases lining up with TRBD1. CDR3 length: 16 amino acids. Trimming removed 2 bases from V and 6 bases from J; junction bases left unmatched: 9. Germline CDR1 SGHDN, CDR2 FVKESK. In DNA, the CDR3 is TGTGCCAGCAGCCAAATGGACAGGGGGATTACGGATGGCTACACCTTC. Translation: CASSQMDRGITDGYTF. The variable domain in full, with the rest retrieved from reference TRBV14 and TRBJ1-2, is EAGVTQFPSHSVIEKGQTVTLRCDPISGHDNLYWYRRVMGKEIKFLLHFVKESKQDESGMPNNRFLAERTGGTYSTLKVQPAELEDSGVYFCASSQMDRGITDGYTFGSGTRLTVV.

The V gene is TRBV11-2, the J gene TRBJ1-1; 9 bases agree with TRBD1. V was clipped by 1 base and J by 14 bases; unmatched bases: 14. Germline V lookup: CDR1 SGHAT, CDR2 FQNNGV. The CDR3 has 15 residues. The CDR3 spells CASSLVGWTGEDTFF. The CDR3 region has the DNA TGTGCCAGCAGCTTAGTAGGGTGGACAGGGGAAGACACATTCTTT.

The V gene is TRBV10-3, the J gene TRBJ2-7; D may be TRBD2 (6 bases). Trimming stripped 10 bases from V and 2 bases from J, with 15 bases between. This CDR3 is built from 13 residues. The germline V gene has CDR1 ENHRY and CDR2 SYGVKD. CDR3 sequence: CATSRDLPYEQYF. CDR3 nucleotides: TGTGCCACCAGCCGGGACTTACCCTACGAGCAGTACTTC.

V usage is TRBV6-5 and J usage is TRBJ1-3, with D maybe TRBD1 (6 bases). Trimming stripped 0 bases from V and 4 bases from J, with 7 bases between. Germline V gene lookup returns CDR1 MNHEY and CDR2 SVGAGI. CDR3 length equals 14 residues. CDR3 sequence reads: CASSYSDSGNTIYF. The CDR3 coding sequence is TGTGCCAGCAGTTACTCGGACAGCGGAAACACCATATATTTT.

This chain joins TRBV5-6 and TRBJ1-1; tentative D call: TRBD1 (6 bases). The germline CDR1 and CDR2 sequences are SGHDT and YYEEEE. The V end lost 3 bases, the J end lost 4 bases, and 16 bases lay between the germline ends. The CDR3 is made up of 15 amino acids. The CDR3 nucleotides are TGTGCCAGCAGCTCCCCGTCGGTGGGGGCCACTGAAGCTTTCTTT. Residues: CASSSPSVGATEAFF.

V usage is TRBV6-6 and J usage is TRBJ1-4, with 7 bases identical to TRBD1. The length of the CDR3 is 15 residues. CDR1 is MNHNY and CDR2 is SVGAGI in the germline V gene (reference sequence). The V segment lost 6 bases and the J segment 0 bases; nucleotides outside the gene matches: 4. The DNA for the CDR3 is TGTGCCAGCAGCCGTACAGGGGCAACTAATGAAAAACTGTTTTTT. As protein: CASSRTGATNEKLFF.

The gene calls are TRBV6-1 and TRBJ1-6, with D maybe TRBD1 (5 bases). The V gene lost 0 bases and the J gene lost 8 bases, with 14 bases spanning the gap. The CDR3 contains 16 residues. CDR1 MNHNS and CDR2 SASEGT come from the germline V gene. CDR3 DNA sequence: TGTGCCAGCAGTGAAGCGGGGACGGACTACTATTCACCCCTCCACTTT. Translated, it gives CASSEAGTDYYSPLHF.

The chain uses TRBV11-2 and TRBJ2-1; a possible D gene is TRBD2 (5 bases). The germline V gene encodes CDR1 SGHAT and CDR2 FQNNGV. CDR3 length equals 14 residues. Trimming pared 4 bases from V and 9 bases from J, leaving 16 bases between. The CDR3 here is CASSWGAASSEQFF. CDR3 bases: TGTGCCAGCAGCTGGGGAGCGGCGTCAAGTGAGCAGTTCTTC.

The V call is TRBV6-5, the J call TRBJ2-1; 8 nucleotides agree with TRBD2. V was clipped by 3 bases and J by 7 bases; unmatched bases: 8. The CDR3 spans 15 residues. The V gene's germline CDR1 is MNHEY and CDR2 SVGAGI. In nucleotides, the CDR3 is TGTGCCAGCAGTTATAAGGTAGCGGGACTGAATGAGCAGTTCTTC. This codes for CASSYKVAGLNEQFF.

This clone came up once. CDR3 coding DNA: TGTGCCAGCAGCCTAGACGGGAGGAATGAGCAGTTCTTC. The encoded protein is CASSLDGRNEQFF. The rearrangement uses TRBV7-8 and TRBJ2-1, with 7 nucleotides matching TRBD2. V lost 5 bases, J lost 7 bases, and 5 bases stayed unmatched. This CDR3 has 13 residues. Germline V CDR1 and CDR2: SGHVS, FQNEAQ.

Concerning this clone: Its ends do not fully match the called genes, so a read error is possible. The V and J genes are TRBV6-5 and TRBJ1-1; D may be TRBD1 (6 bases). This CDR3 comprises 13 residues. Germline assignment: CDR1 MNHEY and CDR2 SVGAGI. DNA for the CDR3: TGTGCCAGCAGCCCCCCCGGGGGGCCTAATTTCCTCTTT. Protein product: CASSPPGGPNFLF.

The V gene is TRBV3-1 (or the pseudogene TRBV3-2), the J gene TRBJ2-4, with 12 positions matching TRBD2. Germline CDR1 LGHDT, CDR2 YNNKEL (reference sequence). J gave up 1 base and V 3 bases, and 1 base lay outside the gene matches. CDR3 size: 16 residues. As DNA, the CDR3 is TGTGCCAGCAGCCAGGGGACTAGCGGGGCCAAAAACATTCAGTACTTC. It encodes CASSQGTSGAKNIQYF.

The sample holds one count of this clone. The genes are TRBV5-1 and TRBJ2-1; 12 bases align to TRBD2. The CDR3 has 19 amino acids. Germline values: CDR1 SGHRS, CDR2 YFSETQ. Trimming cost V 0 bases and J 3 bases; bases outside gene matches: 10. The CDR3 DNA sequence: TGCGCCAGCAGCTTGGCCTGGCTAGCGGGAGGGCCTAGCTACAATGAGCAGTTCTTC. Translated: CASSLAWLAGGPSYNEQFF.

The J gene is TRBJ2-1, the V gene TRBV20-1; 11 bases match TRBD2. V lost 3 bases, J lost 4 bases, and 8 bases stayed unmatched. This CDR3 has 16 amino acids. Per the germline V gene, CDR1 is DFQATT and CDR2 is SNEGSKA (reference sequence). The CDR3 sequence is CSASPRGTSGYNEQFF. The CDR3 nucleotides read TGCAGTGCTAGTCCTAGGGGGACTAGCGGTTACAATGAGCAGTTCTTC.

This clone has a handful of counts. The chain uses TRBV7-2 and TRBJ2-6; D is unresolved. The CDR3 extends over 14 amino acids. Germline loops: CDR1 SGHTA, CDR2 FQGNSA. The V gene lost 8 bases and the J gene lost 0 bases, with 8 bases spanning the gap. In DNA form, the CDR3 reads TGTGCCAGCGGTCTTAGCTCTGGGGCCAACGTCCTGACTTTC. Amino acids: CASGLSSGANVLTF.

The gene calls are TRBV30 and TRBJ1-1; D gene unclear. V was pared by 5 bases and J by 0 bases, with 10 bases between. Germline assignment: CDR1 GTSNPN and CDR2 SVGIG (reference sequence). The CDR3 is 13 residues long. CDR3 bases: TGTGCCTGGGCTAATGTGTTGAACACTGAAGCTTTCTTT. As protein: CAWANVLNTEAFF. The variable domain in full, with the rest retrieved from reference TRBV30 and TRBJ1-1, is SQTIHQWPATLVQPVGSPLSLECTVEGTSNPNLYWYRQAAGRGLQLLFYSVGIGQISSEVPQNLSASRPQDRQFILSSKKLLLSDSGFYLCAWANVLNTEAFFGQGTRLTVV.

The V and J genes are TRBV6-1 and TRBJ2-3; no definite D call. Trimming shortened V by 2 bases and J by 4 bases, and 13 bases separated the two germline ends. Germline loops: CDR1 MNHNS, CDR2 SASEGT. This CDR3 spans 15 amino acids. In DNA, the CDR3 is TGTGCCAGCAGTGAATGGCACCCAAACGCAGATACGCAGTATTTT. Its translation: CASSEWHPNADTQYF.

The J gene is TRBJ2-2, the V gene TRBV7-9, with 7 bases fitting TRBD1. The V gene's germline CDR1 is SEHNR and CDR2 FQNEAQ (reference sequence). This CDR3 has 14 residues. Trimming at V came to 7 bases and at J to 2 bases, leaving 4 bases not matched to a gene. CDR3 nucleotides: TGTGCCAGCAAAGACAGGGCTAACACCGGGGAGCTGTTTTTT. Protein product: CASKDRANTGELFF.

This chain joins TRBV2 and TRBJ1-1; 7 bases line up with TRBD1. CDR1 and CDR2 (germline): SNHLY, FYNNEI. The CDR3 totals 13 residues. V dropped 6 bases and J dropped 0; count of bases not matched to a gene: 1. CDR3 DNA sequence: TGTGCCAGCAGAGGGGGCTTGAACACTGAAGCTTTCTTT. Protein: CASRGGLNTEAFF.

The chain uses TRBV7-2 and TRBJ2-1; D uncertain. Trimming shortened V by 5 bases and J by 7 bases, and 9 bases separated the two germline ends. Germline values: CDR1 SGHTA, CDR2 FQGNSA. This CDR3 has 12 amino acids. The CDR3 DNA reads as TGTGCCAGCAGCCCCAACCGGAATGAGCAGTTCTTC. Its translation is CASSPNRNEQFF.

The V call is TRBV15, the J call TRBJ1-1; D is ambiguous. Trimming shortened V by 5 bases and J by 10 bases, and 17 bases separated the two germline ends. Germline V gene sequence: CDR1 LNHNV, CDR2 YYDKDF (reference sequence). The CDR3 has 13 amino acids. The CDR3 DNA is TGTGCCACCAGCCTTCCAAAGTCGGGTAGAGCTTTCTTT. It translates to CATSLPKSGRAFF.

This clone occurred once. The V call is TRBV7-8, the J call TRBJ2-7; the match to TRBD2 covers 8 bases. The V and J ends lost 2 bases and 4 bases, in that order; junction bases with no gene match: 4. The germline V gene encodes CDR1 SGHVS and CDR2 FQNEAQ. The CDR3 is made up of 14 amino acids. CDR3 nucleotides: TGTGCCAGCAGCTTATCAGCGGGAGCGTACGAGCAGTACTTC. Encoded protein: CASSLSAGAYEQYF.

The chain carries TRBV7-9 and TRBJ2-7; tentatively, D is TRBD1 (6 bases). Deletions cut 5 bases from V and 5 bases from J, with 16 bases between. This CDR3 has 14 amino acids. Germline V lookup: CDR1 SEHNR, CDR2 FQNEAQ (reference sequence). CDR3 protein: CASSLIWGPHEQYF. CDR3 nucleotides: TGTGCCAGCAGCCTTATTTGGGGGCCTCACGAGCAGTACTTC.